A selection of T cell receptor beta chains follows, all from one sample in a study of blood T cell repertoires in COVID-19. Generated by immunoSEQ multiplex PCR, the TCRdb table keeps only in-frame clones and is missing some. The data show 200,000 or so clones, about 82% seen once. The material sequenced was peripheral blood. The receptors were gathered from a woman between 25 and 40 years old with acute or convalescent COVID-19. The CDR3 runs from the conserved cysteine through the conserved F or W. D genes are given only for firm matches. Rows give clone size only sometimes, using once, few, many, or a class for an expanded clone.

d_gene,v_gene,j_gene,abundance,CDR3aa,CDR3nt
TRBD1,TRBV10-3,TRBJ2-3,NA,CAITEGQSTDTQYF,TGTGCCATCACCGAGGGACAGTCAACAGATACGCAGTATTTT
NA,TRBV14,TRBJ1-3,NA,CASSQELPGSISGNTIYF,TGTGCCAGCAGCCAAGAACTACCAGGGTCAATCTCTGGAAACACCATATATTTT
NA,TRBV27,TRBJ2-1,NA,CASSFTRYNEQFF,TGTGCCAGCAGTTTTACCAGATACAATGAGCAGTTCTTC
TRBD2,TRBV5-5,TRBJ2-5,NA,CASSLYWTSGIQETQYF,TGTGCCAGCAGCTTGTATTGGACTAGCGGAATACAAGAGACCCAGTACTTC
TRBD2,TRBV4-1,TRBJ2-1,NA,CASSQAQASGYNEQFF,TGCGCCAGCAGCCAAGCTCAGGCTAGCGGCTACAATGAGCAGTTCTTC
TRBD2,TRBV2,TRBJ2-3,NA,CASRGLAADTDTQYF,TGTGCCAGTAGGGGTCTAGCGGCGGACACAGATACGCAGTATTTT
TRBD2,TRBV4-3,TRBJ2-3,NA,CASSHSSGSFTDTQYF,TGCGCCAGCAGCCACTCTAGCGGATCGTTCACAGATACGCAGTATTTT
NA,TRBV29-1,TRBJ2-5,NA,CSVDGTSGRTRTQYF,TGCAGCGTTGATGGGACATCAGGACGGACAAGGACCCAGTACTTC
TRBD2,TRBV5-1,TRBJ2-1,NA,CASSKGTSGSNEQFF,TGCGCCAGCAGCAAAGGGACTAGCGGGAGCAATGAGCAGTTCTTC
NA,TRBV28,TRBJ2-5,NA,CASSFGGSRETQYF,TGTGCCAGCAGTTTCGGGGGTAGTCGGGAGACCCAGTACTTC
NA,TRBV20-1,TRBJ1-2,NA,CSASARLGGYTF,TGCAGTGCTAGTGCCCGCCTCGGGGGCTACACCTTC
NA,TRBV27,TRBJ1-6,few,CASSSRSPGGGSPLHF,TGTGCCAGCAGTTCCCGAAGCCCGGGTGGTGGTTCACCCCTCCACTTT
NA,TRBV4-2,TRBJ1-6,few,CASSQESTKNSPLHF,TGTGCCAGCAGCCAAGAAAGCACTAAAAATTCACCCCTCCACTTT
NA,TRBV3-1/TRBV3-2,TRBJ1-5,NA,CASSQERGSQPQHF,TGTGCCAGCAGCCAAGAAAGGGGGTCTCAGCCCCAGCATTTT
NA,TRBV5-1,TRBJ2-3,NA,CASRYEDRNTDTQYF,TGCGCCAGCCGCTATGAAGACAGAAACACAGATACGCAGTATTTT
NA,TRBV7-9,TRBJ2-7,once,CASSQRGRGNTYEQYF,TGTGCCAGCAGCCAACGGGGGAGGGGGAATACCTACGAGCAGTACTTC
NA,TRBV19,TRBJ1-6,NA,CASSPGQFNSPLHF,TGTGCCAGTAGCCCAGGACAGTTCAATTCACCCCTCCACTTT
NA,TRBV19,TRBJ1-1,once,CASSIGAGSWNTEAFF,TGTGCCAGTAGTATAGGGGCAGGTTCATGGAACACTGAAGCTTTCTTT
TRBD1,TRBV5-1,TRBJ2-2,NA,CASSARTGGAAGELFF,TGCGCCAGCAGCGCCCGGACAGGGGGCGCAGCCGGGGAGCTGTTTTTT
NA,TRBV28,TRBJ1-1,NA,CASRDTIQDNSEAFF,TGTGCCAGCAGGGATACAATACAGGACAACAGTGAAGCTTTCTTT
TRBD1,TRBV13,TRBJ1-2,once,CASSLGTGEDYGYTF,TGTGCCAGCAGCCTCGGGACAGGGGAGGACTATGGCTACACCTTC
TRBD1,TRBV5-1,TRBJ2-2,NA,CAQRPDRGPPGELFF,TGCGCTCAGAGGCCGGACAGGGGGCCTCCCGGGGAGCTGTTTTTT
TRBD2,TRBV7-6,TRBJ2-1,NA,CASSLRLAGGLGNEQFF,TGTGCCAGCAGCCTCCGACTAGCGGGAGGGTTAGGAAATGAGCAGTTCTTC
TRBD1,TRBV28,TRBJ1-5,few,CASSAHRGNRNQPQHF,TGTGCCAGCAGTGCGCACAGGGGTAATCGCAATCAGCCCCAGCATTTT
TRBD1,TRBV28,TRBJ2-1,once,CASSPGTGVGNEQFF,TGTGCCAGCAGTCCCGGGACAGGGGTGGGGAATGAGCAGTTCTTC
TRBD1,TRBV27,TRBJ2-7,NA,CEGGQGAEEQYF,TGCGAAGGGGGACAGGGGGCTGAGGAGCAGTACTTC
NA,TRBV3-1/TRBV3-2,TRBJ1-3,NA,CASSQDQGISGNTIYF,TGTGCCAGCAGCCAAGACCAGGGTATCTCTGGAAACACCATATATTTT
TRBD1,TRBV19,TRBJ1-2,NA,CASTRGQGGGYTF,TGTGCCAGTACCCGGGGACAGGGAGGCGGCTACACCTTC
TRBD1,TRBV3-1/TRBV3-2,TRBJ1-6,NA,CASSQMTGANSPLHF,TGTGCCAGCAGCCAGATGACAGGGGCGAATTCACCCCTCCACTTT
TRBD2,TRBV28,TRBJ2-5,NA,CASSFLRGGLETQYF,TGTGCCAGCAGTTTTTTGCGGGGGGGTTTAGAGACCCAGTACTTC
NA,TRBV28,TRBJ1-5,NA,CASSLERGDQPQHF,TGTGCCAGCAGCCTTGAGCGGGGGGACCAGCCCCAGCATTTT
NA,TRBV7-9,TRBJ2-1,NA,CASRHGSGSYNEQFF,TGTGCCAGCAGGCACGGATCAGGGTCTTACAATGAGCAGTTCTTC
NA,TRBV4-3,TRBJ2-2,NA,CASSRDTNTGELFF,TGCGCCAGCTCCAGGGATACGAACACCGGGGAGCTGTTTTTT
NA,TRBV14,TRBJ2-1,NA,CASSQKPNFRGGKGNEQFF,TGTGCCAGCAGCCAAAAGCCAAACTTCAGGGGAGGGAAAGGGAATGAGCAGTTCTTC
NA,TRBV28,TRBJ1-6,once,CASIPQARRGSYNSPLHF,TGTGCCAGCATTCCCCAAGCTAGGCGGGGATCCTATAATTCACCCCTCCACTTT
NA,TRBV6-1,TRBJ1-6,NA,CASSEFAVSSYNSPLHF,TGTGCCAGCAGTGAATTTGCGGTCAGCTCCTATAATTCACCCCTCCACTTT
TRBD1,TRBV2,TRBJ2-7,NA,CASSSRDRVGEQYF,TGTGCCAGCAGTTCCCGGGACAGGGTCGGAGAGCAGTACTTC
NA,TRBV5-1,TRBJ1-5,NA,CASSLCRVPTEEQPQHF,TGCGCCAGCAGCTTGTGCAGGGTGCCTACAGAGGAGCAGCCCCAGCATTTT
NA,TRBV5-6,TRBJ2-5,once,CASSPLTRETQYF,TGTGCCAGCAGCCCCTTAACCCGGGAGACCCAGTACTTC
TRBD2,TRBV7-2,TRBJ2-5,NA,CASSKGLVRSQYF,TGTGCCAGCAGCAAGGGACTAGTTCGGTCCCAGTACTTC
NA,TRBV29-1,TRBJ1-2,NA,CSVEGGQGLGWGYTF,TGCAGCGTTGAAGGCGGGCAGGGGCTAGGTTGGGGCTACACCTTC
NA,TRBV18,TRBJ1-1,NA,CASSPDRRDEAFF,TGTGCCAGCTCACCAGATCGGAGAGATGAAGCTTTCTTT
TRBD1,TRBV29-1,TRBJ2-3,NA,CSLTKDRDTDTQYF,TGCAGCCTCACGAAGGACAGGGACACAGATACGCAGTATTTT
TRBD1,TRBV5-4,TRBJ1-2,NA,CASSFPGQENYGYTF,TGTGCCAGCAGCTTTCCGGGACAGGAGAACTATGGCTACACCTTC
TRBD1,TRBV14,TRBJ2-1,NA,CASSQGTGTLSYNEQFF,TGTGCCAGCAGCCAAGGGACAGGGACTTTATCCTACAATGAGCAGTTCTTC
NA,TRBV30,TRBJ1-2,NA,CAWSGQIYGYTF,TGTGCCTGGAGCGGACAGATCTATGGCTACACCTTC